This is a list of T cell receptor beta chains from one sample in a study of low-dose radiotherapy and immunotherapy resistance in tumors. Each CDR3 protein gets one entry after TCRdb re-called the reads with MiXCR. The sample carries approximately 91,000 distinct CDR3 sequences, roughly 19% recorded once. The sample here was PBMCs, taken after low-dose radiotherapy plus immunotherapy. These receptors were collected from a female donor with ovarian cancer. Both conserved end residues are part of each CDR3. The order of the fields is D gene, J gene, clone size, V gene, CDR3 protein, CDR3 DNA. D genes are given only for firm matches. Some rows have no size entry. The others give once, few or many, or a class for an expanded clone.

d_gene: TRBD1
j_gene: TRBJ2-5
abundance: .
v_gene: TRBV7-8
CDR3aa: CASSLATGGRETQYF
CDR3nt: TGTGCCAGCAGCTTAGCTACAGGGGGCAGGGAGACCCAGTACTTC

d_gene: .
j_gene: TRBJ1-1
abundance: many
v_gene: TRBV29-1
CDR3aa: CSVEWPATEAFF
CDR3nt: TGCAGCGTTGAATGGCCAGCCACTGAAGCTTTCTTT

d_gene: .
j_gene: TRBJ2-7
abundance: many
v_gene: TRBV5-1
CDR3aa: CASSLGHRDGEQYF
CDR3nt: TGCGCCAGCAGCTTGGGTCACAGGGACGGCGAGCAGTACTTC

d_gene: .
j_gene: TRBJ2-7
abundance: many
v_gene: TRBV11-2
CDR3aa: CASGDGEQYF
CDR3nt: TGTGCTTCGGGCGACGGAGAGCAGTACTTC

d_gene: .
j_gene: TRBJ2-7
abundance: many
v_gene: TRBV7-9
CDR3aa: CASSLGETGEQYF
CDR3nt: TGTGCCAGCAGCTTAGGAGAGACGGGGGAGCAGTACTTC

d_gene: .
j_gene: TRBJ2-4
abundance: many
v_gene: TRBV19
CDR3aa: CASNQAGAKNIQYF
CDR3nt: TGTGCCAGTAACCAAGCCGGGGCCAAAAACATTCAGTACTTC

d_gene: .
j_gene: TRBJ2-3
abundance: many
v_gene: TRBV20-1
CDR3aa: CSARVSQLGDTQYF
CDR3nt: TGCAGTGCTAGAGTTAGCCAGCTGGGGGATACGCAGTATTTT

d_gene: TRBD2
j_gene: TRBJ2-1
abundance: many
v_gene: TRBV20-1
CDR3aa: CSARGAVSGRIRNEQFF
CDR3nt: TGCAGTGCTAGGGGGGCGGTAAGCGGGAGGATTAGGAATGAGCAGTTCTTC

d_gene: TRBD2
j_gene: TRBJ2-1
abundance: many
v_gene: TRBV4-1
CDR3aa: CASSQFSTSGYNEQFF
CDR3nt: TGCGCCAGCAGCCAATTCTCGACTAGCGGATACAATGAGCAGTTCTTC

d_gene: TRBD1
j_gene: TRBJ2-1
abundance: .
v_gene: TRBV7-3
CDR3aa: CTSSPHRGSSYNEQFF
CDR3nt: TGTACCAGCAGCCCACACAGGGGGAGCTCCTACAATGAGCAGTTCTTC

d_gene: .
j_gene: TRBJ2-3
abundance: many
v_gene: TRBV27
CDR3aa: CASRSTPGQLTDTQYF
CDR3nt: TGTGCCAGCAGATCCACTCCGGGACAACTCACAGATACGCAGTATTTT

d_gene: .
j_gene: TRBJ2-1
abundance: many
v_gene: TRBV29-1
CDR3aa: CSLGNNEQFF
CDR3nt: TGCAGCCTAGGAAACAATGAGCAGTTCTTC

d_gene: .
j_gene: TRBJ2-7
abundance: many
v_gene: TRBV12-3/TRBV12-4
CDR3aa: CASSGPVQGEQYF
CDR3nt: TGTGCCAGCAGCGGACCCGTTCAAGGCGAGCAGTACTTC

d_gene: .
j_gene: TRBJ1-5
abundance: .
v_gene: TRBV23-1
CDR3aa: CAAVSEGPASNQPQHF
CDR3nt: TGCGCAGCAGTAAGCGAGGGGCCAGCGAGCAATCAGCCCCAGCATTTT

d_gene: TRBD1
j_gene: TRBJ2-5
abundance: many
v_gene: TRBV12-3/TRBV12-4
CDR3aa: CASSLTGQGVRETQYF
CDR3nt: TGTGCCAGCAGTTTAACCGGGCAGGGGGTGAGGGAGACCCAGTACTTC

d_gene: .
j_gene: TRBJ1-2
abundance: .
v_gene: TRBV5-1
CDR3aa: CASSLLAESYGYTF
CDR3nt: TGCGCCAGCAGCTTGTTGGCAGAGAGTTACGGCTACACCTTC

d_gene: .
j_gene: TRBJ2-2
abundance: few
v_gene: TRBV28
CDR3aa: CASTENTGELFFF
CDR3nt: .

d_gene: .
j_gene: TRBJ1-1
abundance: many
v_gene: TRBV10-3
CDR3aa: CAISVQGVYTEAFF
CDR3nt: TGTGCCATCAGTGTACAGGGAGTTTACACTGAAGCTTTCTTT

d_gene: .
j_gene: TRBJ2-3
abundance: many
v_gene: TRBV28
CDR3aa: CASSLAPLRGGREDTQYF
CDR3nt: TGTGCCAGCAGTTTAGCTCCCCTGAGGGGGGGCCGAGAAGATACGCAGTATTTT

d_gene: .
j_gene: TRBJ2-3
abundance: .
v_gene: TRBV6-1
CDR3aa: CATREVGDTQYF
CDR3nt: TGTGCCACCAGAGAGGTAGGAGATACGCAGTATTTT

d_gene: TRBD2
j_gene: TRBJ2-2
abundance: many
v_gene: TRBV29-1
CDR3aa: CSGSSGRLGELFF
CDR3nt: TGCAGCGGGTCTAGCGGGAGACTCGGGGAGCTGTTTTTT

d_gene: .
j_gene: TRBJ2-3
abundance: .
v_gene: TRBV5-5
CDR3aa: CASSTSIMAAGTDTQYF
CDR3nt: TGTGCCAGCAGCACCAGTATTATGGCGGCGGGCACAGATACGCAGTATTTT

d_gene: TRBD2
j_gene: TRBJ2-3
abundance: many
v_gene: TRBV5-1
CDR3aa: CASSSGTRGDTQYF
CDR3nt: TGCGCCAGCAGCTCCGGGACTAGGGGAGATACGCAGTATTTT

d_gene: TRBD2
j_gene: TRBJ2-1
abundance: many
v_gene: TRBV6-5
CDR3aa: CASSYLRPGLADNEQFF
CDR3nt: TGTGCCAGCAGTTACTTACGTCCCGGACTAGCAGACAATGAGCAGTTCTTC

d_gene: TRBD2
j_gene: TRBJ2-1
abundance: few
v_gene: TRBV27
CDR3aa: CASSFLAGLTYNEQFF
CDR3nt: TGTGCCAGCAGTTTCCTAGCGGGACTCACCTACAATGAGCAGTTCTTC

d_gene: .
j_gene: TRBJ1-4
abundance: many
v_gene: TRBV20-1
CDR3aa: CSATRGIGNEKLFF
CDR3nt: TGCAGTGCAACCCGGGGGATAGGAAATGAAAAACTGTTTTTT

d_gene: TRBD1
j_gene: TRBJ2-7
abundance: .
v_gene: TRBV27
CDR3aa: CASSMGTGGYEQYF
CDR3nt: TGTGCCAGCAGCATGGGGACAGGGGGCTACGAGCAGTACTTC

d_gene: .
j_gene: TRBJ1-1
abundance: many
v_gene: TRBV6-1
CDR3aa: CASSEVRSMNTEAFF
CDR3nt: TGTGCCAGCAGTGAAGTACGGAGCATGAACACTGAAGCTTTCTTT

d_gene: .
j_gene: TRBJ2-5
abundance: many
v_gene: TRBV5-1
CDR3aa: CASSLGDVIGTQYF
CDR3nt: TGCGCCAGCAGCTTGGGGGACGTTATTGGGACCCAGTACTTC

d_gene: .
j_gene: TRBJ1-1
abundance: many
v_gene: TRBV7-9
CDR3aa: CASSPDPRQSEAFF
CDR3nt: TGTGCCAGCAGCCCCGATCCGAGACAGTCTGAAGCTTTCTTT

d_gene: .
j_gene: TRBJ2-5
abundance: many
v_gene: TRBV18
CDR3aa: CASSSGVEETQYF
CDR3nt: TGTGCCAGCTCATCGGGGGTCGAAGAGACCCAGTACTTC

d_gene: .
j_gene: TRBJ2-7
abundance: medium-sized
v_gene: TRBV23-1
CDR3aa: CASSQPQVVAPYEQYF
CDR3nt: TGCGCCAGCAGTCAACCCCAAGTGGTAGCACCCTACGAGCAGTACTTC

d_gene: TRBD2
j_gene: TRBJ2-1
abundance: .
v_gene: TRBV2
CDR3aa: CASGGTSGMASYNEQFF
CDR3nt: TGTGCCAGCGGAGGGACTAGCGGGATGGCCTCCTACAATGAGCAGTTCTTC

d_gene: .
j_gene: TRBJ2-1
abundance: .
v_gene: TRBV2
CDR3aa: CASADPTSYNEQFF
CDR3nt: TGTGCCAGCGCTGACCCGACTAGCTACAATGAGCAGTTCTTC

d_gene: .
j_gene: TRBJ2-5
abundance: many
v_gene: TRBV29-1
CDR3aa: CSVVPRRGRKETQYF
CDR3nt: TGCAGCGTTGTCCCTCGTAGAGGGAGGAAAGAGACCCAGTACTTC

d_gene: TRBD2
j_gene: TRBJ2-2
abundance: many
v_gene: TRBV7-9
CDR3aa: CASSFTSGGTNTGELFF
CDR3nt: TGTGCCAGCAGCTTCACCAGCGGGGGGACAAACACCGGGGAGCTGTTTTTT

d_gene: TRBD2
j_gene: TRBJ2-5
abundance: many
v_gene: TRBV3-1
CDR3aa: CASSQGIAGGAETQYF
CDR3nt: TGTGCCAGCAGCCAAGGTATAGCGGGGGGAGCAGAGACCCAGTACTTC

d_gene: TRBD1
j_gene: TRBJ2-3
abundance: many
v_gene: TRBV5-6
CDR3aa: CASTGDRMSTDTQYF
CDR3nt: TGTGCCAGCACCGGGGACAGGATGAGCACAGATACGCAGTATTTT

d_gene: TRBD2
j_gene: TRBJ2-1
abundance: many
v_gene: TRBV20-1
CDR3aa: CSAGTSGVSSYNEQFF
CDR3nt: TGCAGTGCTGGGACTAGCGGGGTCTCCTCCTACAATGAGCAGTTCTTC

d_gene: .
j_gene: TRBJ2-1
abundance: many
v_gene: TRBV12-3/TRBV12-4
CDR3aa: CASSLKASNEQFF
CDR3nt: TGTGCCAGCAGTTTAAAGGCGAGCAATGAGCAGTTCTTC

d_gene: TRBD1
j_gene: TRBJ1-2
abundance: .
v_gene: TRBV20-1
CDR3aa: CSADLRDRGYTF
CDR3nt: TGCAGTGCAGACCTCCGGGACAGGGGCTACACCTTC

d_gene: TRBD2
j_gene: TRBJ2-1
abundance: few
v_gene: TRBV20-1
CDR3aa: CSAVSGGAHNEQFF
CDR3nt: TGCAGTGCCGTTAGCGGGGGGGCCCACAATGAGCAGTTCTTC

d_gene: .
j_gene: TRBJ2-2
abundance: many
v_gene: TRBV5-4
CDR3aa: CASSHNSLVGGELFF
CDR3nt: TGTGCCAGCAGCCACAACAGCTTAGTGGGCGGGGAGCTGTTTTTT

d_gene: .
j_gene: TRBJ2-3
abundance: many
v_gene: TRBV29-1
CDR3aa: CSVASTGVTDTQYF
CDR3nt: TGCAGCGTTGCTAGTACCGGAGTCACAGATACGCAGTATTTT

d_gene: TRBD2
j_gene: TRBJ2-1
abundance: many
v_gene: TRBV11-3
CDR3aa: CASTKRGGGAEDEQFF
CDR3nt: TGTGCCAGCACCAAACGCGGCGGGGGGGCCGAGGATGAGCAGTTCTTC

d_gene: .
j_gene: TRBJ2-5
abundance: few
v_gene: TRBV7-8
CDR3aa: CASSLAGGPGTQYF
CDR3nt: TGTGCCAGCAGCTTAGCGGGGGGGCCCGGGACCCAGTACTTC

d_gene: TRBD2
j_gene: TRBJ2-1
abundance: .
v_gene: TRBV3-1
CDR3aa: CASSPRLAGANEQFF
CDR3nt: TGTGCCAGCAGCCCCCGACTAGCGGGAGCCAATGAGCAGTTCTTC

d_gene: .
j_gene: TRBJ1-1
abundance: few
v_gene: TRBV30
CDR3aa: CAWSAGRTNTEAFF
CDR3nt: TGTGCCTGGAGTGCGGGACGGACGAACACTGAAGCTTTCTTT

d_gene: .
j_gene: TRBJ1-5
abundance: many
v_gene: TRBV7-6
CDR3aa: CASSPEMGGVNQPQHF
CDR3nt: TGTGCCAGCAGCCCTGAAATGGGTGGCGTAAATCAGCCCCAGCATTTT

d_gene: .
j_gene: TRBJ2-2
abundance: many
v_gene: TRBV7-2
CDR3aa: CASSLILGGASANTGELFF
CDR3nt: TGTGCCAGCAGCTTAATTTTGGGAGGCGCCTCGGCCAACACCGGGGAGCTGTTTTTT

d_gene: TRBD2
j_gene: TRBJ2-2
abundance: many
v_gene: TRBV19
CDR3aa: CASSIVGGFANTGELFF
CDR3nt: TGTGCCAGTAGTATAGTGGGGGGGTTCGCGAACACCGGGGAGCTGTTTTTT

d_gene: TRBD2
j_gene: TRBJ2-5
abundance: many
v_gene: TRBV4-2
CDR3aa: CASSQGGASGSRTQYF
CDR3nt: TGTGCCAGCAGCCAAGGTGGGGCTAGCGGGTCGCGGACCCAGTACTTC

d_gene: .
j_gene: TRBJ2-1
abundance: many
v_gene: TRBV4-3
CDR3aa: CASSQTRSGRDLGNEQFF
CDR3nt: TGCGCCAGCAGCCAGACCCGGAGCGGGCGGGATTTGGGCAATGAGCAGTTCTTC